This T cell receptor beta chain was recovered during a study of blood T cell repertoires in COVID-19. Study as a whole: Whether acute or convalescent, the COVID-19 samples came from the United States, Italy and Spain. PBMCs, B-cell-depleted T cells, or T cells provided the cDNA or gDNA that made up the material.

In the original analysis: Counts of nucleated cells, estimated from reference gene primer amplification, were obtained. Only in-frame clones appear in the TCRdb table, and some are missing; sequencing was by immunoSEQ multiplex PCR. From that table come the V and J calls and clone size; the DNA was used to work out D and trimming. The table records about 100,000 clones, roughly 80% of them present only once. In the case of this clone: One end of the junction is discordant with germline, which a read error may explain.

Germline V gene lookup returns CDR1 SSHAT and CDR2 FNYEAQ (reference sequence). The CDR3 is 13 amino acids. This chain uses TRBV7-7 with TRBJ1-4, with 9 bases aligning to TRBD1. The source material was peripheral blood. This receptor was obtained from a man aged 50-59 years with active or convalescent COVID-19. In DNA form, the CDR3 reads TGTGCTAGCAGCTTGGACAGGGGAGAAAAACTGTTTTTT. Its protein is CASSLDRGEKLFF.